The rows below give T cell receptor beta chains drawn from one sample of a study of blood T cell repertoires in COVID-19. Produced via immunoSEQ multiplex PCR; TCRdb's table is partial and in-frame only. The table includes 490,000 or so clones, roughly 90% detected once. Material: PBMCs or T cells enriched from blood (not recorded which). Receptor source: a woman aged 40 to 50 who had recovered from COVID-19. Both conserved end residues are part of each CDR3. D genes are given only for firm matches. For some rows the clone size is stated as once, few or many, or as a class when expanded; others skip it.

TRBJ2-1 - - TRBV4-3 CASSQSMPWAEQFF TGCGCCAGCAGCCAGTCGATGCCCTGGGCTGAGCAGTTCTTC
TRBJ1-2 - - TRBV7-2 CASSLQGQGYGYTF TGTGCCAGCAGCTTGCAGGGGCAGGGGTATGGCTACACCTTC
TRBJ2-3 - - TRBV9 CASTPETAGYTQYF TGTGCCAGCACCCCGGAAACAGCGGGTTATACGCAGTATTTT
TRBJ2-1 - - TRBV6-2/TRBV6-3 CASSYSSVRGLNEQFF TGTGCCAGCAGTTACTCTAGCGTCCGAGGGCTCAATGAGCAGTTCTTC
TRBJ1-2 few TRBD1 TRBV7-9 CASSPPEGADGYTF TGTGCCAGCAGCCCACCGGAGGGGGCGGATGGCTACACCTTC
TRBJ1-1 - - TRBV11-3 CASSSSAGQGTEAFF TGTGCCAGCAGCTCCTCGGCAGGGCAGGGGACTGAAGCTTTCTTT
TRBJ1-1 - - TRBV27 CASSLSWATEAFF TGTGCCAGCAGTTTATCGTGGGCCACTGAAGCTTTCTTT
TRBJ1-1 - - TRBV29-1 CSVGDLPGRNTEAFF TGCAGCGTAGGGGATCTTCCCGGACGGAACACTGAAGCTTTCTTT
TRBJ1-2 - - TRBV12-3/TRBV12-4 CASSPGETRGYTF TGTGCCAGCAGTCCCGGGGAGACGAGAGGCTACACCTTC
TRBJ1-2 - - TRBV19 CASSVFRQPIYGYTF TGTGCCAGTAGTGTTTTTCGTCAACCTATCTATGGCTACACCTTC
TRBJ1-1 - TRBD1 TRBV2 CAEEQGAYTEAFF TGTGCCGAAGAACAGGGGGCGTACACTGAAGCTTTCTTT
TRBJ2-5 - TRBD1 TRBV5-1 CASSLAGQTQETQYF TGCGCCAGCAGCTTGGCGGGACAGACACAAGAGACCCAGTACTTC
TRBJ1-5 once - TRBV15 CATSNYRDQPQHF TGTGCCACCAGCAATTACAGGGACCAGCCCCAGCATTTT
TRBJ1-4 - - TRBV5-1 CASSLVPATSTNEKLFF TGCGCCAGCAGCTTGGTTCCCGCTACCTCAACTAATGAAAAACTGTTTTTT
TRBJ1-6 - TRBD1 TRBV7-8 CASSLAGQGNSPLHF TGTGCCAGCAGCTTAGCGGGACAGGGGAATTCACCCCTCCACTTT
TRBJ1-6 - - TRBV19 CASSSTARGSYSPLHF TGTGCCAGTAGTAGTACAGCCCGGGGATCCTATTCACCCCTCCACTTT
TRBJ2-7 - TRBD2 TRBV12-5 CASGLTSDSYEQYF TGTGCTAGTGGTTTGACTAGCGACTCCTACGAGCAGTACTTC
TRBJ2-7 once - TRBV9 CASSVATGLSEQYF TGTGCCAGCAGCGTAGCTACAGGGTTAAGCGAGCAGTACTTC
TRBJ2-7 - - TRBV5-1 CASSLPTTHEQYF TGCGCCAGCAGCTTGCCAACAACCCACGAGCAGTACTTC
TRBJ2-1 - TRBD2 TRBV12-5 CASGLPPGLAGYNEQFF TGTGCTAGTGGTTTACCCCCGGGACTAGCGGGATACAATGAGCAGTTCTTC
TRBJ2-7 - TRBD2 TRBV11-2 CASTRTSGSEQYF TGTGCCAGCACCCGGACTAGCGGGAGTGAGCAGTACTTC
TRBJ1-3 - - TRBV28 CASSEGKLAIYF TGTGCCAGCAGTGAGGGCAAGCTCGCCATATATTTT
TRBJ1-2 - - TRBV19 CASSIGGYSGRPPNYGYTF TGTGCCAGTAGTATCGGTGGTTATAGTGGGCGTCCTCCTAACTATGGCTACACCTTC
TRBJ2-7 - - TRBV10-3 CAISEVEAAGEQYF TGTGCCATCAGTGAGGTGGAGGCCGCCGGGGAGCAGTACTTC
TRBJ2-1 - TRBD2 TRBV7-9 CASSLLSGTLPIF TGTGCCAGCAGCTTACTTAGCGGGACCCTCCCTATCTTC
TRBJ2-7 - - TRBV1 CTSSQDGRLAGACYEQYF TGCACCAGCAGCCAAGATGGTAGGCTAGCGGGAGCGTGCTACGAGCAGTACTTC
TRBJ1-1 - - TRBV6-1 CASSERGTSEAFF TGTGCCAGCAGTGAAAGGGGGACATCTGAAGCTTTCTTT
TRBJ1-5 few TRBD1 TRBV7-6 CASSLSTGGRYSNQPQHF TGTGCCAGCAGCTTGAGCACAGGGGGACGGTATAGCAATCAGCCCCAGCATTTT
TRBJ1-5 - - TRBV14 CASSQQVNQPQHF TGTGCCAGCAGCCAACAGGTCAATCAGCCCCAGCATTTT
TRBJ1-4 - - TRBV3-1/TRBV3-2 CASSPDRFREKLFF TGTGCCAGCAGCCCAGACAGGTTTAGGGAAAAACTGTTTTTT
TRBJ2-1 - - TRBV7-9 CASSPPRVVAPTYNEQFF TGTGCCAGCAGCCCCCCGCGGGTGGTAGCGCCAACCTACAATGAGCAGTTCTTC
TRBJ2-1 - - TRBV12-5 CASGLGGGAHYNEQFF TGTGCTAGTGGTTTGGGTGGGGGGGCGCATTACAATGAGCAGTTCTTC